A selection of T cell receptor beta chains follows, all from one sample in a study of a mutant IDH1 vaccine in newly diagnosed glioma. Generated by immunoSEQ multiplex PCR, the TCRdb table keeps only in-frame clones and is missing some. The sample has over 80,000 clones, roughly 77% seen once. The antigens of these receptors remain unknown. The starting material was PBMCs, obtained from a glioma patient whose treatment included an IDH1 peptide vaccine. Receptors were obtained from a man aged 35-49 years with glioma. CDR3s include the opening cysteine and the closing phenylalanine or tryptophan. The D gene is left open where the match is weak. The size of a clone is reported for some rows only, either as once, few or many, or as a class for expanded clones.

NA	NA	TRBV30	TRBJ2-7	TGTGCCTATAAAGTGGGCGAGCAGTACTTC	CAYKVGEQYF
NA	NA	TRBV18	TRBJ1-5	TGTGCCAGCTCACCAGGGCCCAGCCGAGGGCAGCCCCAGCATTTT	CASSPGPSRGQPQHF
NA	NA	TRBV7-2	TRBJ1-6	TGTGCCAGCAGCCCCCTCAGCGCTACTTTCTATAATTCACCCCTCCACTTT	CASSPLSATFYNSPLHF
NA	NA	TRBV11-3	TRBJ1-1	TGTGCCAGCAGCTCCGGGGTTGGGATGAACACTGAAGCTTTCTTT	CASSSGVGMNTEAFF
NA	NA	TRBV28	TRBJ2-7	TGTGCCAGCACCCGGCAGGCAGCCTACGAGCAGTACTTC	CASTRQAAYEQYF
NA	NA	TRBV29-1	TRBJ2-5	TGCAGCGTTGATCGGGGGTTGACGGAGACCCAGTACTTC	CSVDRGLTETQYF
NA	NA	TRBV5-5	TRBJ2-7	TGTGCCAGCAGCTGGCTTCCGGGCGGGACAGAGACCTACGAGCAGTACTTC	CASSWLPGGTETYEQYF
NA	NA	TRBV5-1	TRBJ2-6	TGCGCCAGCAGCTTTTACCCTCTGGGTGGGAACTCTGGGGCCAACGTCCTGACTTTC	CASSFYPLGGNSGANVLTF
TRBD2	once	TRBV11-2	TRBJ2-5	TGTGCCAGCAGCCTTGGGCCAGCGGGGGTCCAAGAGACCCAGTACTTC	CASSLGPAGVQETQYF
TRBD2	NA	TRBV29-1	TRBJ2-3	TGCAGCGTGAAGTCTAGCGGCCGCACAGATACGCAGTATTTT	CSVKSSGRTDTQYF
TRBD1	once	TRBV28	TRBJ1-5	TGTGCCAGCAGCCCCAGGGGGACAGGCGGTCAGCCCCAGCATTTT	CASSPRGTGGQPQHF
NA	few	TRBV30	TRBJ1-4	TGTGCCCGGATGGGGGCCGAGAATGAAAAACTGTTTTTT	CARMGAENEKLFF
TRBD1	NA	TRBV6-5	TRBJ1-2	TGTGCCAGCAGTTCCGCAATCGACAGGGTTGCGGGAGGCTACACCTTC	CASSSAIDRVAGGYTF
NA	NA	TRBV10-3	TRBJ2-2	TGTGCCATCAGTGAGATTAGGTTGTTGGAGGGCGTGAACACCGGGGAGCTGTTTTTT	CAISEIRLLEGVNTGELFF
NA	NA	TRBV7-2	TRBJ1-1	TGTGCCAGCAGCTTAGTGGCTGGAACCACTGAAGCTTTCTTT	CASSLVAGTTEAFF
TRBD2	NA	TRBV7-2	TRBJ2-1	TGTGCCAGCAGCTCCGGACTAGCTTCTAGGGGTGAGCAGTTCTTC	CASSSGLASRGEQFF
TRBD2	NA	TRBV29-1	TRBJ2-1	TGCAGCGTGGTAGCGGGAGGAGGTGGGTACAATGAGCAGTTCTTC	CSVVAGGGGYNEQFF
NA	NA	TRBV29-1	TRBJ2-3	TGCAGCGTTGATACCGGGCTCACAGATACGCAGTATTTT	CSVDTGLTDTQYF
TRBD2	NA	TRBV4-2	TRBJ2-1	TGTGCCAGCAGCCAATTTCTAGGGACTAGCGGGAGGAACAATGAGCAGTTCTTC	CASSQFLGTSGRNNEQFF
TRBD2	once	TRBV6-5	TRBJ2-5	TGTGCCAGCAGTCGGACTAGCGGAACCCAAGAGACCCAGTACTTC	CASSRTSGTQETQYF
NA	NA	TRBV30	TRBJ2-1	TGTGCCTGGAGTGTAATCGGGAGTCTTCTTGCGGGCTACAATGAGCAGTTCTTC	CAWSVIGSLLAGYNEQFF
NA	NA	TRBV4-2	TRBJ2-7	TGTGCCAGCAGCTTGATTGGTGCGGAGCCCTACGAGCAGTACTTC	CASSLIGAEPYEQYF
TRBD2	NA	TRBV28	TRBJ2-3	TGTGCCAGCAGTTTGGGACTAGCGGGAGGACCCACAGATACGCAGTATTTT	CASSLGLAGGPTDTQYF
NA	once	TRBV2	TRBJ1-6	TGTGCCAGCAGTGGGCAGGCGCTGCATAATTCACCCCTCCACTTT	CASSGQALHNSPLHF
NA	NA	TRBV28	TRBJ2-2	TGTGCCAGCAGTTTGATCGGGGAGCTGTTTTTT	CASSLIGELFF
TRBD1	NA	TRBV5-6	TRBJ2-3	TGTGCCAGCAGCTTCACCGGGACAGGGGGTGATACGCAGTATTTT	CASSFTGTGGDTQYF
TRBD2	NA	TRBV5-8	TRBJ2-3	TGTGCCAGCACCCAGACTAGCGGGTGGGATACGCAGTATTTT	CASTQTSGWDTQYF
NA	NA	TRBV6-5	TRBJ2-5	TGTGCCAGCAGTCACTCAGGGGTTAAGGAGACCCAGTACTTC	CASSHSGVKETQYF
NA	few	TRBV9	TRBJ1-5	TGTGCCAGCAGCGTGGGCCCTCATAGCAATCAGCCCCAGCATTTT	CASSVGPHSNQPQHF
TRBD2	NA	TRBV7-6	TRBJ2-3	TGTGCCAGCAGCCCAAGACTAGCGGGTGCCCCATCAGATACGCAGTATTTT	CASSPRLAGAPSDTQYF
NA	NA	TRBV5-1	TRBJ2-3	TGCGCCAGCAGCTACCGGACAGCTAGCACAGATACGCAGTATTTT	CASSYRTASTDTQYF
TRBD1	NA	TRBV6-5	TRBJ1-1	TGTGCCAGTGGACAGGGGTTTGACACTGAAGCTTTCTTT	CASGQGFDTEAFF
NA	NA	TRBV6-1	TRBJ1-3	TGTGCCAGCAGTGAACAGGTCGTCTCTGGAAACACCATATATTTT	CASSEQVVSGNTIYF
NA	NA	TRBV19	TRBJ2-5	TGTGCCAGTAGTATAGCAGGAGGCGAGACCCAGTACTTC	CASSIAGGETQYF
TRBD2	once	TRBV19	TRBJ2-4	TGTGCCAGTAGTATATGGACCGATGGGACTAACACAATCCTAGCCAAAAACATTCAGTACTTC	CASSIWTDGTNTILAKNIQYF
NA	NA	TRBV28	TRBJ2-3	TGTGCCAGCAAGGTTCAGGGGTCGGGGACGCAGTATTTT	CASKVQGSGTQYF
NA	NA	TRBV11-1	TRBJ2-3	TGTGCCAGCAGCTTAGGGTTTGCAGATACGCAGTATTTT	CASSLGFADTQYF
NA	NA	TRBV6-6	TRBJ1-4	TGTGCCAGCAGTTACTCCGGGGTTGAAAAACTGTTTTTT	CASSYSGVEKLFF
NA	NA	TRBV18	TRBJ1-4	TGTGCCAGCTCACCGGATGACCGAGGACTGTTTTTT	CASSPDDRGLFF
TRBD1	once	TRBV10-3	TRBJ1-6	TGTGCCATCAGTGAGAGACAGGGAAATAATTCACCCCTCCACTTT	CAISERQGNNSPLHF
NA	NA	TRBV7-9	TRBJ2-6	TGTGCCAGCAGCTTATATAGCATGCTAGGGGGGGCCAACGTCCTGACTTTC	CASSLYSMLGGANVLTF
TRBD2	NA	TRBV9	TRBJ2-1	TGTGCCAGCAGCCCCTTTCGACTAGCGGGAGGGTCGGAGCAGTTCTTC	CASSPFRLAGGSEQFF
TRBD2	NA	TRBV5-1	TRBJ2-5	TGCGCCAGCAGCTCCCGACTAGCGGGGGGACAAGAGACCCAGTACTTC	CASSSRLAGGQETQYF
NA	NA	TRBV5-6	TRBJ2-5	TGTGCCAGCAGCTTCCTGCGATGGGGCGGCAGGAACACCCAAGAGACCCAGTACTTC	CASSFLRWGGRNTQETQYF
TRBD1	NA	TRBV7-2	TRBJ1-4	TGTGCCAGCAGCCGGGACAGAAATGAAAAACTGTTTTTT	CASSRDRNEKLFF
TRBD1	once	TRBV5-6	TRBJ2-7	TGTGCCAGCAGCTTTGCGCTACGCAGGGGGAGAGTCTTAGGCGAGCAGTACTTC	CASSFALRRGRVLGEQYF
NA	NA	TRBV6-5	TRBJ1-1	TGTGCCAGCAGCCTGACAGTGAACACTGAAGCTTTCTTT	CASSLTVNTEAFF
NA	NA	TRBV5-1	TRBJ1-5	TGCGCCAGCAGCTTGGAAACTGGTAGTCAGCCCCAGCATTTT	CASSLETGSQPQHF
NA	NA	TRBV4-3	TRBJ2-1	TGCGCCAGCAGCCAAGAGGTGGGCTCCTACAATGAGCAGTTCTTC	CASSQEVGSYNEQFF
NA	NA	TRBV7-2	TRBJ1-2	TGTGCCAGCAGCCTTTCAACAGGGAACTATGGCTACACCTTC	CASSLSTGNYGYTF
TRBD1	few	TRBV6-6	TRBJ2-7	TGTGCCAGCAGTCTAGGGACAGGGGCGGCCGAGCAGTACTTC	CASSLGTGAAEQYF
NA	NA	TRBV9	TRBJ1-3	TGTGCCAGCAGCGTAAGAACGGCTGGAAACACCATATATTTT	CASSVRTAGNTIYF